This T cell receptor (beta chain) was found in a study of T-cell memory formation after mild COVID-19. 5'RACE, which relied on constant-segment primers, yielded TCR alpha and TCR beta cDNA libraries carrying sample barcodes and UMIs. TCRdb called the 5' RACE reads again in MiXCR, with one record for every CDR3 protein. The sample shows 250,000 to 350,000 distinct CDR3 sequences, 15% to 20% of them seen only once. The CDR3 loop spans 10 amino acids. In germline, CDR1 is SQVTM, CDR2 ANQGSEA. The V gene lost 7 bases and the J gene lost 4 bases, with 7 bases spanning the gap. This clonotype turned up a few times. The antigen remains unidentified. Study-wide results and limits: SARS-CoV-2 specificity was not confirmed for second-wave clones peaking on day 37. Cross-reactive memory apparently joined, as some responding clones appeared in pre-infection memory. Those CD4+ clones that contracted were mainly in CM and EM (CD8+ ones in EMRA).

This TCR was sampled from a man aged 18 to 35 who had mild COVID-19 (a few samples of this study predate the infection). Cell type and time point are not known. Sequencing was done on a sample of PBMCs or a T cell subset sorted from them (not recorded which). The chain combines TRBV29-1 with TRBJ2-5; D remains unclear. CDR3 DNA sequence: TGCAGCGCTCGGATAGAGACCCAGTACTTC. It translates to CSARIETQYF.